This is a list of T cell receptor beta chains from one sample in a study of blood T cell repertoires in COVID-19. Produced via immunoSEQ multiplex PCR; TCRdb's table is partial and in-frame only. The table includes about 280,000 clones, 89% detected once. Material for sequencing was peripheral blood. These TCRs come from a middle-aged woman who had recovered from COVID-19. Both conserved end residues are part of each CDR3. A D gene is named only where the DNA matches it firmly. Not all rows give a size; the values are once, few, many and, for expanded clones, a class.

>TRBV21-1|TRBJ1-5|NA|NA
TGTGCCAGCAGCCAGCCGGGGAGCACGGCCAATCAGCCCCAGCATTTT
CASSQPGSTANQPQHF
>TRBV28|TRBJ1-2|once|NA
TGTGCCAGCAATAGACCTGGAGCTAACTATGGCTACACCTTC
CASNRPGANYGYTF
>TRBV2|TRBJ1-2|once|NA
TGTGCCAGCAGTGAAGGATGGGGGGTAGCCTATGGCTACACCTTC
CASSEGWGVAYGYTF
>TRBV7-8|TRBJ2-3|NA|NA
TGTGCCAGCAGTTCAAACACCCGCACAGATACGCAGTATTTT
CASSSNTRTDTQYF
>TRBV7-9|TRBJ2-3|NA|TRBD2
TGTGCCACCAAAGTAGCGGGAGTTGCAGATACGCAGTATTTT
CATKVAGVADTQYF
>TRBV7-3|TRBJ1-5|NA|NA
TGTGCCAGCAGCTCGACGGAGGAGGGAAATCAGCCCCAGCATTTT
CASSSTEEGNQPQHF
>TRBV5-1|TRBJ2-7|NA|NA
TGCGCCAGCAGCTTCGGACAGTCCGACGAGCAGTACTTC
CASSFGQSDEQYF
>TRBV27|TRBJ2-1|NA|TRBD2
TGTGCCAGCAGTCCCCGTGCGGGAGGTTACAATGAGCAGTTCTTC
CASSPRAGGYNEQFF
>TRBV6-1|TRBJ1-2|NA|TRBD1
TGTGCCAGCAGTGAATCTCTAAAGCCCAAAAGGGACAGGGACTATGGCTACACCTTC
CASSESLKPKRDRDYGYTF
>TRBV3-1/TRBV3-2|TRBJ2-5|NA|TRBD2
TGTGCCAGCAGCCTCGTGGCGGGAGGGCCCCAAGAGACCCAGTACTTC
CASSLVAGGPQETQYF
>TRBV7-3|TRBJ2-1|NA|TRBD2
TGTGCCAGCAGCTTAATGCAGGCCGGGGCGGGACTATACAATGAGCAGTTCTTC
CASSLMQAGAGLYNEQFF
>TRBV9|TRBJ2-7|NA|NA
TGTGCCAGCAGCCCGAGATCCGGGAGCTCCTACGAGCAGTACTTC
CASSPRSGSSYEQYF